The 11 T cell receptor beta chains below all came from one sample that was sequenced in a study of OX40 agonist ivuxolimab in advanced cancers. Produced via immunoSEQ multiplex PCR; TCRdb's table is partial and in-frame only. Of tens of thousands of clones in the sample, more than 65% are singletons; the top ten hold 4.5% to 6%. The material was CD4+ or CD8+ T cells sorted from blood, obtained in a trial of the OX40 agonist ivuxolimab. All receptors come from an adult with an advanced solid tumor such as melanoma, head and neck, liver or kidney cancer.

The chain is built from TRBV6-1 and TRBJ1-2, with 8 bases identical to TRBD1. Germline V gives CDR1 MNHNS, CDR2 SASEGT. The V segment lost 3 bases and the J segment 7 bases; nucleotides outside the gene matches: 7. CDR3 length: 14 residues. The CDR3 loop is CASSDWQGAAGYTF. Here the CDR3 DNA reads TGTGCCAGCAGTGATTGGCAGGGGGCCGCTGGCTACACCTTC.

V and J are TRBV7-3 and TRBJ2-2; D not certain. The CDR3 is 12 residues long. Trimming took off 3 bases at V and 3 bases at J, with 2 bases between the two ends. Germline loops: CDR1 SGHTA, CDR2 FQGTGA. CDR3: CASSFYTGELFF. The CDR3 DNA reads TGTGCCAGCAGCTTCTACACCGGGGAGCTGTTTTTT.

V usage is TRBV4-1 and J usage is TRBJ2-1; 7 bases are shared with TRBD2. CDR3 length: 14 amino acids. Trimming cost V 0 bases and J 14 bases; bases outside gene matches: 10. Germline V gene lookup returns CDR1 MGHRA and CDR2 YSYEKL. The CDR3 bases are TGCGCCAGCAGCCAAGATGGAGGTGGGAGGGGTGAGTTCTTC. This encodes CASSQDGGGRGEFF.

For the CDR3, the DNA is TGTGCCAGCAACCTCGCCTCCTACAATGAGCAGTTCTTC. Its protein product is CASNLASYNEQFF. V and J are TRBV11-2 and TRBJ2-1; D remains unclear. The V gene lost 7 bases and the J gene lost 0 bases, with 7 bases spanning the gap. CDR3 length: 13 amino acids. The germline gives CDR1 SGHAT, CDR2 FQNNGV. The full variable domain, in which reference TRBV11-2 and TRBJ2-1 provide the parts outside the CDR3, is EAGVAQSPRYKIIEKRQSVAFWCNPISGHATLYWYQQILGQGPKLLIQFQNNGVVDDSQLPKDRFSAERLKGVDSTLKIQPAKLEDSAVYLCASNLASYNEQFFGPGTRLTVL.

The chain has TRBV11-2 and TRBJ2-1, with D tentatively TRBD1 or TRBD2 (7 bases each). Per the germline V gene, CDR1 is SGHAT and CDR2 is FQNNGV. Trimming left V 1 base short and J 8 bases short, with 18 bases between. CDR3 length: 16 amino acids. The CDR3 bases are TGTGCCAGCAGCTTAGGCGTAGCGGGCAGGGGGGATGAGCAGTTCTTC. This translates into CASSLGVAGRGDEQFF. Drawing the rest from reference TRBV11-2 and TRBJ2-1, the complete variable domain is EAGVAQSPRYKIIEKRQSVAFWCNPISGHATLYWYQQILGQGPKLLIQFQNNGVVDDSQLPKDRFSAERLKGVDSTLKIQPAKLEDSAVYLCASSLGVAGRGDEQFFGPGTRLTVL.

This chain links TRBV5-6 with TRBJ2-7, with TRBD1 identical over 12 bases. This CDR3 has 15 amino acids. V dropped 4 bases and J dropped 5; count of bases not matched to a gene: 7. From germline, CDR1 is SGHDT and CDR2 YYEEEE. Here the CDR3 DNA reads TGTGCCAGCAGCCCCCTGGGACAGGGGGCCGACGAGCAGTACTTC. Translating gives CASSPLGQGADEQYF.

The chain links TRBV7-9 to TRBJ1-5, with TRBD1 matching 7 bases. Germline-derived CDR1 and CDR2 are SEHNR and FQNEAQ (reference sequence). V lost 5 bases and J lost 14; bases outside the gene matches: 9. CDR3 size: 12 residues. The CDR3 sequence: CASSIRDSVKHF. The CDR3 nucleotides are TGTGCCAGCAGCATCCGGGACAGCGTAAAGCATTTT.

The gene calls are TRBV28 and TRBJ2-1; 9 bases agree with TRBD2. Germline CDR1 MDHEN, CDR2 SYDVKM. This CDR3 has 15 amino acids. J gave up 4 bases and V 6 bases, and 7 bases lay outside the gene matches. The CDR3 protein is CASRDSGGSYNEQFF. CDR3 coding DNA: TGTGCCAGCAGGGATAGCGGGGGCTCTTACAATGAGCAGTTCTTC.

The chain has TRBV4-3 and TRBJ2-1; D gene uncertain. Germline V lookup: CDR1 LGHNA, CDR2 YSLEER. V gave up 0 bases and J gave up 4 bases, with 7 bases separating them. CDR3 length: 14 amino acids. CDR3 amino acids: CASSQERQYNEQFF. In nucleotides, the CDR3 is TGCGCCAGCAGCCAAGAGAGGCAGTACAATGAGCAGTTCTTC.

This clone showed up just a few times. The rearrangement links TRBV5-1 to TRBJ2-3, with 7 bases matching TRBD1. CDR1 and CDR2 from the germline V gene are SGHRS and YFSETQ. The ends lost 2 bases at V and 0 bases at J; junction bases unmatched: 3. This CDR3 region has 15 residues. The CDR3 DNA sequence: TGCGCCAGCAGCTTTACAGGGGAGAGCACAGATACGCAGTATTTT. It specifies CASSFTGESTDTQYF.

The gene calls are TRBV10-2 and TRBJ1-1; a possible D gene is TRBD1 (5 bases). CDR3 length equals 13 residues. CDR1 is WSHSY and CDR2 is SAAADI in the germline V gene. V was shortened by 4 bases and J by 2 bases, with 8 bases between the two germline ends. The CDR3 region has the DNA TGCGCCAGCAGTGTGGGGCCCAACACTGAAGCTTTCTTT. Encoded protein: CASSVGPNTEAFF.